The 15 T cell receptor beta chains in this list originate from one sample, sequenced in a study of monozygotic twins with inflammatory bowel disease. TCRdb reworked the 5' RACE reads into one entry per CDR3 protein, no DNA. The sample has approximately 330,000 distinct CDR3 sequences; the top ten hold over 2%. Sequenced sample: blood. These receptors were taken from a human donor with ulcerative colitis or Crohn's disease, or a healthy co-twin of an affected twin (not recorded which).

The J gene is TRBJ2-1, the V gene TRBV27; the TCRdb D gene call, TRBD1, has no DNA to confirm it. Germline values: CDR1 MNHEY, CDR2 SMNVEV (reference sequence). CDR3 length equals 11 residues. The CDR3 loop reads CASIGAREQFF.

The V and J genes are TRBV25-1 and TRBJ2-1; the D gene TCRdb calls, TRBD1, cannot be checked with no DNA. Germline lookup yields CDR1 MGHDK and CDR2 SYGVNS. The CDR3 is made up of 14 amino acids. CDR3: CASGGLSSYNEQFF.

This CDR3 reads CASSLVPGGDTQYF. V and J are TRBV5-1 and TRBJ2-3; absent DNA, TCRdb's TRBD1 call cannot be checked. CDR1 and CDR2 from the germline V gene are SGHRS and YFSETQ. CDR3 length: 14 amino acids.

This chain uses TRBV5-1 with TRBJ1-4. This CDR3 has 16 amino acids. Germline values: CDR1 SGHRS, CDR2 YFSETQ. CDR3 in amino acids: CASSYGQIATNEKLFF.

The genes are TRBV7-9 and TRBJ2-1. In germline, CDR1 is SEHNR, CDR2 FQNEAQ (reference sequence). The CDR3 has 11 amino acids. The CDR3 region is CASSQIGEQFF.

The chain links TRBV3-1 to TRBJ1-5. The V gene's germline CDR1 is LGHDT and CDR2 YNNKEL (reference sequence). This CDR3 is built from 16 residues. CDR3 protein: CASSQGWRATGQPQHF.

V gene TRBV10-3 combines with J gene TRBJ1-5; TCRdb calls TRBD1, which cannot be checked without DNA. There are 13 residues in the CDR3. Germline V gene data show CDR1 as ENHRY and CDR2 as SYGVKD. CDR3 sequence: CAISEAGGQPQHF.

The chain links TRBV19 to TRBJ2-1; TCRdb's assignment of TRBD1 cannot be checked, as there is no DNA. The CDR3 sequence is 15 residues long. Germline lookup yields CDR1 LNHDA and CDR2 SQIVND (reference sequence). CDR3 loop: CASSIENGTDNEQFF.

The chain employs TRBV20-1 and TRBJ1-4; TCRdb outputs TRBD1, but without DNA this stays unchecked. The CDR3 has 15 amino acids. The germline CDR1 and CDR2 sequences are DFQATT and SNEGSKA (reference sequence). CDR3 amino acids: CSARDQQGVGEKLFF.

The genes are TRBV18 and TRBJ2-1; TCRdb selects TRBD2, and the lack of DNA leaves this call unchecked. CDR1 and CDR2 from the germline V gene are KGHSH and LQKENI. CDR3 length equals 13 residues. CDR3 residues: CASSIALVNEQFF.

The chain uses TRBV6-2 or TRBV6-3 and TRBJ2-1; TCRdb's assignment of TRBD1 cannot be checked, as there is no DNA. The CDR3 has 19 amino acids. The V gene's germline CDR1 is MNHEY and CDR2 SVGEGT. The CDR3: CASSSPGDRFSRSYNEQFF.

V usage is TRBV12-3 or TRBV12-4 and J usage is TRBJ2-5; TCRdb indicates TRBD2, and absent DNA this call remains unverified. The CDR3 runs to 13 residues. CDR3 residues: CASARDLSTTQYF.

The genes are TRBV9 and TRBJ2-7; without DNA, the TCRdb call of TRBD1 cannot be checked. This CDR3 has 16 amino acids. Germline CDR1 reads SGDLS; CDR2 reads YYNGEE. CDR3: CASSGEGAGGLNEQYF.

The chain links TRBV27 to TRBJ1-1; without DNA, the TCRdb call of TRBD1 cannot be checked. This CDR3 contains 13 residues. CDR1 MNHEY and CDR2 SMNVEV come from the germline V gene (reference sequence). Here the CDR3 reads CAARQGANTEAFF.

The CDR3 here is CSALIRPYEQYF. The chain carries TRBV20-1 and TRBJ2-7. The CDR3 is 12 residues long. Per the germline V gene, CDR1 is DFQATT and CDR2 is SNEGSKA (reference sequence).